Shown below are 23 T cell receptor beta chains from a single sample sequenced in a study of spatial heterogeneity in lung cancer. TCRdb redid the calling of the 5' RACE reads with MiXCR, one entry per CDR3 protein. The sample consists of some 85,000 distinct CDR3 sequences, 15% to 25% of them appearing once. Time point given: sample taken at primary tumor resection. Unsorted whole RNA of tumor, nontumor lung or frozen PBMC was sequenced. Material: PBMCs, obtained at surgery. These receptors were collected from a male donor with early-stage non-small cell lung cancer.

This clonotype was detected only once. The V and J genes are TRBV29-1 and TRBJ2-5; D is ambiguous. This CDR3 is 12 amino acids long. V was trimmed by 5 bases and J by 4 bases, leaving 11 bases between them. Looked up from germline, CDR1 is SQVTM and CDR2 is ANQGSEA. CDR3 in DNA: TGCAGCGTTCTGAGTGTCGGAGAGACCCAGTACTTC. Its protein is CSVLSVGETQYF.

The V call is TRBV4-2, the J call TRBJ2-2; 9 nucleotides align to TRBD2. Germline loops: CDR1 LGHNA, CDR2 YNFKEQ. The CDR3 runs 17 residues. With 4 bases clipped from V and 0 bases from J, the junction kept 6 bases outside the gene matches. The CDR3 sequence: CASSRQTSGTNTGELFF. CDR3 nucleotide sequence: TGTGCCAGCAGCCGCCAGACTAGCGGAACGAACACCGGGGAGCTGTTTTTT.

Only a few counts were recorded for this clonotype. The rearrangement uses TRBV28 and TRBJ2-7; D may be TRBD2 (5 bases). This CDR3 has 14 residues. The V and J ends lost 4 bases and 2 bases respectively, with 12 bases between them. CDR1 and CDR2 from the germline V gene are MDHEN and SYDVKM. CDR3 in DNA: TGTGCCAGCAGTTCCCCCGCTAGCCCCTACGAGCAGTACTTC. Its protein product is CASSSPASPYEQYF.

This chain connects TRBV14 to TRBJ2-1, with D tentatively TRBD1 or TRBD2 (5 bases each). The CDR3 totals 13 residues. Per the germline V gene, CDR1 is SGHDN and CDR2 is FVKESK. Trimming stripped 4 bases from V and 10 bases from J, with 14 bases between. The chain's CDR3 is CASSPHGTLEQFF. CDR3 sequence (DNA): TGTGCCAGCAGCCCGCACGGGACCTTGGAGCAGTTCTTC.

This clonotype turned up a few times. The genes are TRBV5-4 and TRBJ2-1, with 10 bases that match TRBD1. The CDR3 covers 14 residues. Germline loops: CDR1 SGHNT, CDR2 YYREEE (reference sequence). J lost 7 bases, V lost 3 bases, and 4 bases had no gene match. The CDR3 reads CASSSKDRGNEQFF. The CDR3 DNA reads TGTGCCAGCAGCTCCAAGGACAGGGGGAATGAGCAGTTCTTC.

This clonotype was counted a few times. The gene calls are TRBV12-3 or TRBV12-4 and TRBJ2-2, with 11 bases matching TRBD1. V shed 4 bases, J shed 5 bases, and the junction held 6 bases outside the gene matches. There are 16 residues in the CDR3. The CDR3 nucleotides read TGTGCCAGCAGTTCCTCCGGGACAGGGGGGACCGGGGAGCTGTTTTTT. Translating gives CASSSSGTGGTGELFF.

Only a few counts were recorded for this clonotype. The V call is TRBV23-1, the J call TRBJ2-3; D is perhaps TRBD2 (5 bases). TRBV23-1 is designated an ORF whose function remains uncertain. V was cut by 6 bases and J by 1 base, with 17 bases left in between. The CDR3 runs to 16 residues. CDR3 sequence (DNA): TGCGCCAGCAGGAGGATACTAGTCCCGCGCACAGATACGCAGTATTTT. This translates into CASRRILVPRTDTQYF.

The sample holds many counts of this clonotype. The chain has TRBV5-4 and TRBJ2-7; 8 nucleotides align to TRBD1. Germline V gives CDR1 SGHNT, CDR2 YYREEE (reference sequence). Trimming cost V 4 bases and J 6 bases; bases outside gene matches: 6. This CDR3 has 13 residues. The CDR3: CASSQDRVPEQYF. The CDR3 nucleotides are TGTGCCAGCAGCCAGGACAGGGTTCCCGAGCAGTACTTC.

Comment on this clonotype: Its ends do not fully match the called genes, so a read error is possible. V and J are TRBV6-6 and TRBJ1-5, with 7 positions matching TRBD1. The CDR3 runs to 17 residues. Looked up from germline, CDR1 is MNHNY and CDR2 is SVGAGI (reference sequence). CDR3 sequence reads: CASSYPQGPYSNRPQHF. DNA of the CDR3: TGTGCCAGCAGTTACCCACAGGGGCCCTATAGCAATCGGCCCCAGCATTTT.

This clonotype was seen more than once but under ten times. The rearrangement joins TRBV28 to TRBJ2-7; D assignment may be TRBD1 or TRBD2 (5 bases each). The germline gives CDR1 MDHEN, CDR2 SYDVKM. V gave up 7 bases and J gave up 6 bases, with 13 bases separating them. The CDR3 totals 12 residues. The CDR3: CASTSGPSEQYF. For the CDR3, the DNA is TGTGCCAGCACCTCGGGGCCATCCGAGCAGTACTTC.

The CDR3 DNA reads TGCAGCGTTGACGGACTAGCGGGAGGCAATGAGCAGTTCTTC. Amino acids: CSVDGLAGGNEQFF. The rearrangement joins TRBV29-1 to TRBJ2-1; 14 bases fit TRBD2. This CDR3 is built from 14 residues. In germline, CDR1 is SQVTM, CDR2 ANQGSEA. The V segment lost 3 bases and the J segment 6 bases; nucleotides outside the gene matches: 1.

The V gene is TRBV19, the J gene TRBJ2-7; D gene ambiguous. Germline CDR1 LNHDA, CDR2 SQIVND (reference sequence). V lost 3 bases to trimming and J lost 3 bases, with 9 bases between them. The CDR3 has 13 amino acids. The CDR3 here is CASSMGSNYEQYF. The CDR3 DNA is TGTGCCAGTAGTATGGGGTCCAACTACGAGCAGTACTTC.

In its sample, this clonotype was seen a few times. V usage is TRBV5-1 and J usage is TRBJ2-6; TRBD1 agrees at 8 bases. This CDR3 has 16 amino acids. The trim removed 4 bases at V and 2 bases at J, leaving 5 bases unmatched. In germline, CDR1 is SGHRS, CDR2 YFSETQ. Here the CDR3 DNA reads TGCGCCAGCAGCATCCGACAGGGGACTGGGGCCAACGTCCTGACTTTC. The encoded protein is CASSIRQGTGANVLTF.

V is TRBV6-6 and J is TRBJ1-5; D unclear. Between the trimmed V and J ends, which lost 7 bases and 0 bases, there was a span of 7 bases. Germline CDR1 reads MNHNY; CDR2 reads SVGAGI (reference sequence). The CDR3 length is 13 residues. CDR3 sequence (DNA): TGTGCCAGCACCGACATTAGCAATCAGCCCCAGCATTTT. Its translation: CASTDISNQPQHF.

V and J are TRBV7-9 and TRBJ2-7; TRBD1 is a possible D gene (6 bases). The CDR3 is 14 amino acids. V was cut by 5 bases and J by 6 bases, with 17 bases left in between. In germline, CDR1 is SEHNR, CDR2 FQNEAQ (reference sequence). DNA for the CDR3: TGTGCCAGCAGCCTCAGGGGAAGTGAGTGCGAGCAGTACTTC. Translated, it gives CASSLRGSECEQYF.

This chain connects TRBV15 to TRBJ2-5, with D maybe TRBD2 (6 bases). Trimming pared 0 bases from V and 1 base from J, leaving 15 bases between. The CDR3 is made up of 17 amino acids. Germline CDR1 and CDR2: LNHNV and YYDKDF (reference sequence). CDR3 coding DNA: TGTGCCACCAGCAGAGATCTGCCTAGCGCTATCCAAGAGACCCAGTACTTC. Translating gives CATSRDLPSAIQETQYF.

The genes are TRBV9 and TRBJ2-5, with unresolved D. In germline, CDR1 is SGDLS, CDR2 YYNGEE. The V and J ends lost 0 bases and 1 base respectively, with 4 bases between them. This CDR3 contains 13 residues. The CDR3 DNA sequence: TGTGCCAGCAGCGTAGGGGTCCAAGAGACCCAGTACTTC. Protein sequence: CASSVGVQETQYF.

This clonotype was seen a few times. The chain is built from TRBV5-1 and TRBJ2-7; 9 positions agree with TRBD2. CDR1 is SGHRS, CDR2 YFSETQ, per germline. V lost 1 base to trimming and J lost 0 bases; unmatched junction nucleotides: 11. This CDR3 is built from 18 residues. CDR3 DNA: TGCGCCAGCAGCTTGCCCCGGCGGGAGGGCTCTTACTCCTACGAGCAGTACTTC. It encodes CASSLPRREGSYSYEQYF.

This chain uses TRBV5-5 with TRBJ2-5, with D possibly TRBD1 on 5 matching bases. The CDR3 totals 14 residues. The V gene lost 3 bases and the J gene lost 5 bases, with 14 bases spanning the gap. Per germline, CDR1 SGHKS and CDR2 YYEKEE (reference sequence). Here the CDR3 DNA reads TGTGCCAGCAGCTCTTGGACATCTCCGGAGACCCAGTACTTC. This translates into CASSSWTSPETQYF.

V and J are TRBV7-9 and TRBJ1-2, with no clear D. This CDR3 region has 15 residues. Trimming took off 1 base at V and 6 bases at J, with 15 bases between the two ends. Looked up from germline, CDR1 is SEHNR and CDR2 is FQNEAQ (reference sequence). CDR3 loop: CASSLGADRSHGYTF. CDR3 sequence (DNA): TGTGCCAGCAGCTTAGGGGCGGACCGAAGCCATGGCTACACCTTC.

V is TRBV5-6 and J is TRBJ2-7; no firm D call. The CDR3 loop spans 12 amino acids. The germline V gene has CDR1 SGHDT and CDR2 YYEEEE. Trimming left V 0 bases short and J 6 bases short, with 7 bases between. The CDR3 coding sequence is TGTGCCAGCAGCTTGGCCGCGGCCGAGCAGTACTTC. The encoded protein is CASSLAAAEQYF.

V and J are TRBV29-1 and TRBJ1-4; D is uncertain. Germline CDR1 is SQVTM and CDR2 is ANQGSEA. The V gene lost 4 bases and the J gene lost 8 bases, with 11 bases spanning the gap. The CDR3 contains 12 residues. The CDR3 region is CSVASLGEKLFF. Here the CDR3 DNA reads TGCAGCGTTGCAAGTCTTGGGGAAAAACTGTTTTTT.

This clonotype has a count of ten or more. The chain is built from TRBV28 and TRBJ1-1; D unclear. The CDR3 loop spans 14 amino acids. From germline, CDR1 is MDHEN and CDR2 SYDVKM. Trimming pared 5 bases from V and 1 base from J, leaving 11 bases between. CDR3 protein: CASSLAPKNTEAFF. The CDR3 DNA reads TGTGCCAGCAGTCTGGCGCCGAAGAACACTGAAGCTTTCTTT. Filled out from reference TRBV28 and TRBJ1-1, the complete variable domain reads DVKVTQSSRYLVKRTGEKVFLECVQDMDHENMFWYRQDPGLGLRLIYFSYDVKMKEKGDIPEGYSVSREKKERFSLILESASTNQTSMYLCASSLAPKNTEAFFGQGTRLTVV.